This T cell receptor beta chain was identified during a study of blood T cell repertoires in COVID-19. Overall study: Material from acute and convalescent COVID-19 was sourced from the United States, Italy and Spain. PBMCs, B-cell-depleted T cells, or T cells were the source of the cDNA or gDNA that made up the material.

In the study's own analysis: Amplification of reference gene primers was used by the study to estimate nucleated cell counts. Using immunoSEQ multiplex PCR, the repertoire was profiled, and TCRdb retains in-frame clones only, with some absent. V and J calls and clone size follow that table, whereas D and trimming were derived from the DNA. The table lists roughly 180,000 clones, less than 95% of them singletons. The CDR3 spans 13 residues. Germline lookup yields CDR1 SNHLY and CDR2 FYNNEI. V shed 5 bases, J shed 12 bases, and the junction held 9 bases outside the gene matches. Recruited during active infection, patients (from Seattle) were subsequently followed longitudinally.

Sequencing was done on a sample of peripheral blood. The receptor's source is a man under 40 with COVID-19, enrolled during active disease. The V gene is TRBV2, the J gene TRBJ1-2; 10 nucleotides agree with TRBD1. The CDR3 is CASSPSYGTGDTF. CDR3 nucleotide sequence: TGTGCCAGCAGTCCCAGCTACGGGACAGGGGACACCTTC.